The 7 T cell receptor beta chains given below trace back to one sample, sequenced in a study of blood T cell repertoires in COVID-19. Some clones are missing from TCRdb's copy, which holds only in-frame ones; the method was immunoSEQ multiplex PCR. The table shows over 55,000 clones, with 88% occurring only once. Sequenced material: peripheral blood. The receptors were gathered from a human donor in a cohort sampled during active COVID-19.

This clone was seen only once. The chain has TRBV7-9 and TRBJ1-1, with 7 bases identical to TRBD1. This CDR3 has 14 amino acids. The V gene end was trimmed by 3 bases and the J gene end by 0 bases; junction bases not matched to a gene: 1. CDR1 SEHNR and CDR2 FQNEAQ come from the germline V gene (reference sequence). The chain's CDR3 is CASSLGTVNTEAFF. In nucleotides, the CDR3 is TGTGCCAGCAGCTTGGGGACAGTGAACACTGAAGCTTTCTTT.

V gene TRBV7-9 combines with J gene TRBJ2-3; 7 nucleotides match TRBD2. Germline V gives CDR1 SEHNR, CDR2 FQNEAQ (reference sequence). The CDR3 length is 16 residues. V shed 6 bases and J 2 bases; nucleotides not matched to a gene: 11. As DNA, the CDR3 is TGTGCCAGCAGGGACTACGCGGGGGAGCTCACAGATACGCAGTATTTT. Translating it yields CASRDYAGELTDTQYF.

The V call is TRBV11-3, the J call TRBJ2-6, with a possible D match to TRBD1 (6 bases). The CDR3 runs to 16 residues. The V end was cut by 4 bases, the J end by 0 bases, with 10 bases between. The germline V gene encodes CDR1 SGHNT and CDR2 YENEEA. CDR3 residues: CASSSGHSSGANVLTF. The CDR3 DNA reads TGTGCCAGCAGCTCGGGACATTCCTCTGGGGCCAACGTCCTGACTTTC.

The chain carries TRBV7-3 and TRBJ2-3; TRBD2 matches 9 bases. Germline assignment: CDR1 SGHTA and CDR2 FQGTGA. The J segment lost 6 bases and the V segment lost 5 bases, leaving 6 bases of the junction unmatched. This CDR3 spans 14 amino acids. The CDR3 bases are TGTGCCAGCAGCCCGGGACTAGCTGGGGATACGCAGTATTTT. Translating gives CASSPGLAGDTQYF.

The chain is built from TRBV11-2 and TRBJ2-7, with 11 bases identical to TRBD2. The CDR3 extends over 16 amino acids. V was clipped by 6 bases and J by 2 bases; unmatched bases: 9. Germline V gene sequence: CDR1 SGHAT, CDR2 FQNNGV. As DNA, the CDR3 is TGTGCCAGCAGAGATCTCGGGACTAGCGGAGCCTACGAGCAGTACTTC. It encodes CASRDLGTSGAYEQYF.

The chain joins TRBV6-5 to TRBJ2-1; 9 positions agree with TRBD1. Losses at the gene ends were 5 bases for V and 8 bases for J; bases not matched to a gene: 7. The V gene's germline CDR1 is MNHEY and CDR2 SVGAGI. There are 14 residues in the CDR3. The chain's CDR3 is CASSKGQGRDEQFF. CDR3 DNA sequence: TGTGCCAGCAGTAAGGGACAGGGTCGAGATGAGCAGTTCTTC.

The V gene is TRBV6-4, the J gene TRBJ2-4, with D perhaps TRBD2 (6 bases). V lost 3 bases, J lost 9 bases, and 12 bases lay in between. The CDR3 contains 13 residues. Germline CDR1 MRHNA, CDR2 SNTAGT. CDR3 sequence reads: CASSDKRGGIQYF. The CDR3 DNA sequence: TGTGCCAGCAGTGATAAGAGGGGAGGCATTCAGTACTTC.